Listed below are T cell receptor beta chains from one sample, sequenced in a study of glioma-infiltrating T cells. TCRdb reprocessed the multiplex PCR reads with MiXCR, giving one entry per CDR3 protein. The table records over 100,000 distinct CDR3 sequences, under 30% of them present only once. Sequenced input: glioma tissue, nonneoplastic brain tissue, or PBMCs (not recorded which). Source of these receptors: a human donor with low-grade glioma or glioblastoma, undergoing nonglioma brain surgery, or in good health (not recorded which). CDR3s include the opening cysteine and the closing phenylalanine or tryptophan. Each record gives: CDR3 length, D gene, V gene, clone size, J gene, CDR3 protein, CDR3 DNA. D genes are given only for firm matches. Rows may omit the clone size; those that give it use once, few, many or a size class.

14,.,TRBV6-9,.,TRBJ1-3,CASSWLHSGNAIYF,TGTGCCAGCAGTTGGCTTCACTCTGGAAACGCCATATATTTT
14,.,TRBV3-1,many,TRBJ2-1,CASGGQSSYNEQFF,TGTGCCAGCGGGGGCCAGAGCTCCTACAATGAGCAGTTCTTC
12,.,TRBV20-1,many,TRBJ1-1,CSAPKFDTEAFF,TGCAGTGCTCCCAAATTCGACACTGAAGCTTTCTTT
11,.,TRBV11-3,.,TRBJ2-5,CASSYLEIQYF,TGTGCCAGCAGTTATTTGGAGATCCAGTACTTC
13,.,TRBV6-2/TRBV6-3,once,TRBJ2-7,CVSSSDLGYEQYF,TGTGTTAGCAGTTCGGACCTTGGCTACGAGCAGTACTTC
15,TRBD1,TRBV30,few,TRBJ1-2,CAGLVQDRKNYGYTF,TGTGCCGGTCTCGTCCAGGACAGGAAAAACTATGGCTACACCTTC
15,.,TRBV7-2,many,TRBJ1-5,CASSFQQYSNQPQHF,TGTGCCAGCAGCTTCCAACAGTATAGCAATCAGCCCCAGCATTTT
16,TRBD1,TRBV5-1,few,TRBJ2-2,CASSPRDRGNTGELFF,TGCGCCAGCAGCCCCCGGGACAGGGGAAACACCGGGGAGCTGTTTTTT
12,.,TRBV29-1,.,TRBJ1-2,CSVDVYNYGYTF,TGCAGCGTTGACGTGTACAACTATGGCTACACCTTC
17,.,TRBV3-1,.,TRBJ1-3,CASSQQHFLSSGNTIYF,TGTGCCAGCAGCCAACAACATTTTCTCTCCTCGGGAAACACCATATATTTT
14,.,TRBV9,.,TRBJ1-6,CASSARQSTSPLHF,TGTGCCAGCAGCGCCCGACAGAGTACCTCACCCCTCCACTTT
15,TRBD1,TRBV18,many,TRBJ1-5,CASSPPMAGGQPQHF,TGTGCCAGCTCACCACCGATGGCAGGGGGTCAGCCCCAGCATTTT
14,TRBD1,TRBV5-4,.,TRBJ1-2,CASSFLDRGDGYTF,TGTGCCAGCAGCTTCCTAGACAGGGGGGATGGCTACACCTTC
19,TRBD2,TRBV25-1,many,TRBJ2-7,CASSEYRQWGWSGRNEQYF,TGTGCCAGCAGTGAATACCGCCAGTGGGGATGGAGCGGGAGGAACGAGCAGTACTTC
16,TRBD1,TRBV25-1,many,TRBJ1-1,CASSKAGTGRGTEAFF,TGTGCCAGCAGCAAAGCCGGGACAGGGAGAGGGACTGAAGCTTTCTTT
17,.,TRBV27,many,TRBJ1-5,CASSLFFWGSPHQPQHF,TGTGCCAGCAGTTTATTCTTCTGGGGTTCGCCGCATCAGCCCCAGCATTTT
15,.,TRBV27,many,TRBJ2-7,CASSFAGTRTYEQYF,TGTGCCAGCAGTTTCGCCGGGACACGAACCTACGAGCAGTACTTC
14,.,TRBV27,many,TRBJ1-2,CASSSTDRLDGYTF,TGTGCCAGCAGTTCTACAGACCGCTTGGATGGCTACACCTTC
11,.,TRBV29-1,many,TRBJ1-1,CSTGGDTEAFF,TGCAGCACCGGGGGGGACACTGAAGCTTTCTTT
14,.,TRBV29-1,.,TRBJ1-4,CSVAIETPNEKLFF,TGCAGCGTTGCGATAGAGACGCCAAATGAAAAACTGTTTTTT
13,.,TRBV7-7,many,TRBJ1-5,CASSLALGQPQHF,TGTGCTAGCAGCTTAGCTCTGGGACAGCCCCAGCATTTT
14,.,TRBV30,.,TRBJ1-3,CAWSALSSGNTIYF,TGTGCCTGGAGTGCACTGAGCTCTGGAAACACCATATATTTT
13,.,TRBV7-9,many,TRBJ2-7,CASSLDNLYEQYF,TGTGCCAGCAGCTTGGATAACCTCTACGAGCAGTACTTC
15,TRBD1,TRBV5-1,.,TRBJ1-1,CASSRWTGENTEAFF,TGCGCCAGCAGCAGATGGACAGGGGAGAACACTGAAGCTTTCTTT
17,TRBD2,TRBV6-2/TRBV6-3,.,TRBJ2-1,CASVPQVGGGSYNEQFF,TGTGCCAGCGTCCCCCAGGTTGGGGGGGGCTCCTACAATGAGCAGTTCTTC
17,TRBD1,TRBV7-6,many,TRBJ1-4,CASSPRDRGSTNEKLFF,TGTGCCAGCAGCCCCAGGGACAGGGGATCAACTAATGAAAAACTGTTTTTT
13,.,TRBV3-1,many,TRBJ1-2,CASSQGAGHGYTF,TGTGCCAGCAGCCAAGGGGCAGGGCATGGCTACACCTTC
13,.,TRBV24-1,many,TRBJ2-7,CATSQGHTYEQYF,TGTGCCACCAGTCAGGGACATACATACGAGCAGTACTTC
15,.,TRBV11-2,many,TRBJ2-1,CASSSISGSYNEQFF,TGTGCCAGCAGTTCCATAAGCGGCTCCTACAATGAGCAGTTCTTC
20,TRBD2,TRBV20-1,many,TRBJ2-1,CSARDYSTRGGGGAKVEQFF,TGCAGTGCTAGAGATTACTCGACCCGAGGTGGCGGGGGGGCTAAGGTTGAGCAGTTCTTC
17,TRBD2,TRBV27,.,TRBJ2-1,CASSPGLAGWVYNEQFF,TGTGCCAGCAGTCCGGGACTAGCGGGGTGGGTCTACAATGAGCAGTTCTTC
16,.,TRBV6-2/TRBV6-3,many,TRBJ2-7,CASSYIIGGFSYEQYF,TGTGCCAGCAGTTACATAATCGGCGGGTTCTCCTACGAGCAGTACTTC
16,.,TRBV9,.,TRBJ2-1,CASSSRTSSSYNEQFF,TGTGCCAGCAGCTCCCGGACCTCGAGCTCCTACAATGAGCAGTTCTTC
14,.,TRBV20-1,many,TRBJ1-6,CSALTGFRNSPLHF,TGCAGTGCGCTAACAGGGTTTAGGAATTCACCCCTCCACTTT
12,.,TRBV6-1,.,TRBJ2-1,CASREPNNEQLF,TGTGCCAGCCGGGAACCAAACAATGAGCAGTTATTC
15,.,TRBV12-5,.,TRBJ2-1,CASGLKALAYNEQFF,TGTGCTAGTGGTTTGAAAGCCCTAGCCTACAATGAGCAGTTCTTC
12,.,TRBV20-1,.,TRBJ1-2,CSASSTVYNYTF,TGCAGTGCTAGTAGTACAGTCTATAACTACACCTTC
12,.,TRBV7-8,many,TRBJ1-1,CASSLGGYEAFF,TGTGCCAGCAGCTTAGGAGGATATGAAGCTTTCTTT
15,TRBD2,TRBV20-1,many,TRBJ2-7,CSGSPGTSGIYEQYF,TGCAGTGGATCCCCGGGGACTAGCGGGATCTACGAGCAGTACTTC
16,TRBD2,TRBV18,many,TRBJ2-1,CASSPPASGGRNEQFF,TGTGCCAGCTCACCACCGGCTAGCGGGGGGAGGAATGAGCAGTTCTTC
13,.,TRBV7-9,few,TRBJ2-3,CASTTSSTDTQYF,TGTGCCAGCACAACTTCTAGCACAGATACGCAGTATTTT
11,.,TRBV12-5,.,TRBJ2-3,CASGAGGTQYF,TGTGCTAGTGGCGCTGGTGGTACGCAGTATTTT
15,TRBD2,TRBV20-1,many,TRBJ2-3,CSARDAGGPGDTQYF,TGCAGTGCTAGAGACGCGGGAGGGCCGGGAGATACGCAGTATTTT
16,TRBD1,TRBV4-1,many,TRBJ2-1,CASSQVQGQGFYEQFF,TGCGCCAGCAGCCAAGTTCAGGGACAGGGGTTCTATGAGCAGTTCTTC